What follows are 19 T cell receptor beta chains derived from one specimen sequenced in a study of CD8 T cells in ankylosing spondylitis. TCRdb independently ran MiXCR on the 5' RACE reads; one entry per CDR3 protein. The sample contains around 150,000 distinct CDR3 sequences, 11% of which appear only once. Material: blood, either unsorted or a sorted T cell fraction (not recorded which). The receptors shown here come from a female donor with ankylosing spondylitis or in good health (not recorded which).

This clonotype was recorded many times. J is TRBJ2-2 and V is TRBV2; 8 bases are shared with TRBD2. Germline V gene data show CDR1 as SNHLY and CDR2 as FYNNEI. V shed 9 bases and J 5 bases; nucleotides not matched to a gene: 11. The CDR3 covers 15 residues. The CDR3: CASGGTGGPTGELFF. CDR3 coding DNA: TGTGCCAGTGGAGGTACGGGGGGGCCGACCGGGGAGCTGTTTTTT.

This clonotype was seen ten or more times. The chain is built from TRBV7-3 and TRBJ2-2; possible D gene TRBD1, 6 bases. CDR1 and CDR2 from the germline V gene are SGHTA and FQGTGA. Trimming removed 4 bases from V and 3 bases from J, with 9 bases in between. There are 14 residues in the CDR3. CDR3 sequence: CASSSGQHTGELFF. The CDR3 DNA follows: TGTGCCAGCAGCTCCGGACAGCACACCGGGGAGCTGTTTTTT.

This clonotype was counted at least ten times. The genes are TRBV2 and TRBJ2-5, with 7 bases identical to TRBD2. The ends lost 2 bases at V and 5 bases at J; junction bases unmatched: 14. This CDR3 spans 17 amino acids. CDR1 is SNHLY and CDR2 is FYNNEI in the germline V gene. The CDR3 sequence: CASSESVTSLNWETQYF. In DNA, the CDR3 is TGTGCCAGCAGTGAATCGGTGACTAGCCTGAACTGGGAGACCCAGTACTTC.

This clonotype came up many times. The chain uses TRBV20-1 and TRBJ2-3, with TRBD2 matching 8 bases. Germline CDR1 reads DFQATT; CDR2 reads SNEGSKA (reference sequence). CDR3 length equals 14 residues. Losses at the gene ends were 4 bases for V and 5 bases for J; bases not matched to a gene: 8. The CDR3 is CSATRGTSGDTQYF. The CDR3 nucleotides read TGCAGTGCTACTAGAGGGACTAGTGGAGATACGCAGTATTTT.

The J gene is TRBJ1-1, the V gene TRBV5-1; D gene ambiguous. From germline, CDR1 is SGHRS and CDR2 YFSETQ. There are 14 residues in the CDR3. V was clipped by 0 bases and J by 1 base, with 7 bases between them. This chain's CDR3 is CASSLVRENTEAFF. The CDR3 bases are TGCGCCAGCAGCTTGGTCCGCGAGAACACTGAAGCTTTCTTT.

The J gene is TRBJ1-2, the V gene TRBV20-1, with D possibly being TRBD1 (5 bases). Germline lookup yields CDR1 DFQATT and CDR2 SNEGSKA (reference sequence). This CDR3 is 13 amino acids long. V was trimmed by 5 bases and J by 4 bases, leaving 14 bases between them. CDR3 coding DNA: TGCAGTGCTCCCGAAGGGGCCGTCTATGGCTACACCTTC. Translation gives CSAPEGAVYGYTF.

This clonotype was seen more than once but under ten times. This rearrangement joins TRBV28 to TRBJ2-2; 9 bases map to TRBD2. The germline CDR1 and CDR2 sequences are MDHEN and SYDVKM. This CDR3 region has 14 residues. The V gene end was trimmed by 11 bases and the J gene end by 5 bases; junction bases not matched to a gene: 9. The CDR3 protein is CASVDSGRTGELFF. CDR3 DNA sequence: TGTGCCTCCGTGGATAGCGGGAGAACCGGGGAGCTGTTTTTT.

The chain has TRBV30 and TRBJ2-7; TRBD1 agrees at 9 bases. The CDR3 contains 15 residues. V shed 1 base and J 3 bases; nucleotides not matched to a gene: 7. Per germline, CDR1 GTSNPN and CDR2 SVGIG (reference sequence). The CDR3 sequence: CAWSAKPGQGYEQYF. The CDR3 coding sequence is TGTGCCTGGAGTGCCAAACCGGGACAGGGCTACGAGCAGTACTTC.

This sequence joins TRBV18 and TRBJ1-2; D is ambiguous. In germline, CDR1 is KGHSH, CDR2 LQKENI. The CDR3 is 15 residues long. Trimming stripped 2 bases from V and 3 bases from J, with 13 bases between. CDR3 nucleotide sequence: TGTGCCAGCTCACCAACAAGTTCCGCGGACTATGGCTACACCTTC. Its translation is CASSPTSSADYGYTF.

This clonotype has at least ten counts. This rearrangement joins TRBV14 to TRBJ1-5, with a possible D match to TRBD1 (6 bases). The germline V gene has CDR1 SGHDN and CDR2 FVKESK. The CDR3 is 17 residues long. V shed 11 bases and J shed 0 bases, with 23 bases lying between them. CDR3 nucleotides: TGTGCCTTCCGGGGGCCCCTTGGGGGTTATAGCAATCAGCCCCAGCATTTT. Translation gives CAFRGPLGGYSNQPQHF.

In its sample, this clonotype was seen many times. The rearrangement links TRBV5-4 to TRBJ1-6; TRBD1 is a possible D gene (5 bases). Germline lookup yields CDR1 SGHNT and CDR2 YYREEE (reference sequence). The CDR3 is 15 amino acids. V was cut by 2 bases and J by 6 bases, with 12 bases left in between. The CDR3 reads CASSFPGGSNSPLHF. For the CDR3, the DNA is TGTGCCAGCAGCTTCCCCGGGGGGAGTAATTCACCCCTCCACTTT.

Worth noting for this clonotype: Since a much larger clone is just one base distant, this may be a read error. This chain connects TRBV20-1 to TRBJ1-2; perhaps TRBD1 as D (6 bases). The CDR3 runs to 15 residues. CDR1 and CDR2 from the germline V gene are DFQATT and SNEGSKA (reference sequence). CDR3 region: CSAGGTPVWNYGDTF. In DNA, the CDR3 is TGCAGTGCTGGGGGCACCCCGGTTTGGAACTATGGCGACACCTTC.

This clonotype was counted ten times or more. J is TRBJ2-3 and V is TRBV5-1; the match to TRBD2 covers 9 bases. The germline CDR1 and CDR2 sequences are SGHRS and YFSETQ. The CDR3 is 14 amino acids. Trimming cost V 6 bases and J 3 bases; bases outside gene matches: 5. The CDR3 nucleotides are TGCGCCAGCAAACCGGGACTAGCAACAGATACGCAGTATTTT. This gives the protein CASKPGLATDTQYF.

This clonotype was seen at least ten times. The V gene is TRBV11-2, the J gene TRBJ1-5; no clear D. Germline V gene data show CDR1 as SGHAT and CDR2 as FQNNGV. The germline V and J ends were trimmed by 1 base and 4 bases, with 5 bases remaining between them. CDR3 length: 13 amino acids. The DNA of the CDR3 is TGTGCCAGCAGCTTAGGGCAGAATCAGCCCCAGCATTTT. This sequence encodes CASSLGQNQPQHF.

The table lists this clonotype with a few counts. The rearrangement links TRBV18 to TRBJ2-2; maybe TRBD2 (5 bases). The V gene's germline CDR1 is KGHSH and CDR2 LQKENI. This CDR3 is built from 16 residues. V dropped 6 bases and J dropped 0 bases, with 14 bases sitting between them. CDR3 nucleotide sequence: TGTGCCAGCTCGAACCGGGATTCCGCGAACACCGGGGAGCTGTTTTTT. It specifies CASSNRDSANTGELFF.

A few counts support this clonotype. The chain recombines TRBV14 with TRBJ2-7, with D possibly being TRBD2 (5 bases). This CDR3 has 14 residues. Per germline, CDR1 SGHDN and CDR2 FVKESK. The V and J ends lost 2 bases and 6 bases respectively, with 14 bases between them. The CDR3: CASSQLGSGGEQYF. In DNA form, the CDR3 reads TGTGCCAGCAGCCAATTAGGGTCCGGAGGCGAGCAGTACTTC.

This clonotype was picked up many times. V usage is TRBV28 and J usage is TRBJ2-5; 8 bases are a match to TRBD1. CDR1 and CDR2 from the germline V gene are MDHEN and SYDVKM. The CDR3 runs 14 residues. Trimming at V came to 4 bases and at J to 3 bases, leaving 4 bases not matched to a gene. The CDR3 loop is CASSSQGGEETQYF. CDR3 DNA: TGTGCCAGCAGTTCACAGGGGGGAGAAGAGACCCAGTACTTC. Full variable domain (remainder filled in from reference TRBV28 and TRBJ2-5): DVKVTQSSRYLVKRTGEKVFLECVQDMDHENMFWYRQDPGLGLRLIYFSYDVKMKEKGDIPEGYSVSREKKERFSLILESASTNQTSMYLCASSSQGGEETQYFGPGTRLLVL.

The chain combines TRBV18 with TRBJ2-1; D is uncertain. This CDR3 region has 12 residues. Germline V lookup: CDR1 KGHSH, CDR2 LQKENI. The V end lost 2 bases, the J end lost 6 bases, and 5 bases lay between the germline ends. The CDR3 reads CASSPESNEQFF. In nucleotides, the CDR3 is TGTGCCAGCTCACCAGAAAGCAATGAGCAGTTCTTC.

The chain has TRBV18 and TRBJ2-1, with a weak D call TRBD1 (6 bases). V lost 2 bases to trimming and J lost 5 bases, with 13 bases between them. Per germline, CDR1 KGHSH and CDR2 LQKENI. CDR3 length: 15 amino acids. CDR3 bases: TGTGCCAGCTCACCAGCGAACAGGGCGGACAATGAGCAGTTCTTC. This codes for CASSPANRADNEQFF.